This TCR beta chain was sequenced for a study of long-term antiretroviral therapy in people with HIV. A note on this clone: Its cognate antigen is unknown.

Findings and limits, study-wide: Repertoires looked antigen-experienced, with only a slight naive shift after ART.

It was version v3.0 of the immunoSEQ assay that was run at survey level. Data came from immunoSEQ multiplex PCR; TCRdb stores just in-frame clones and leaves some out. The table has about 48,000 clones, 80% to 90% seen once. Source: unsorted PBMCs, taken 0.8 years after starting antiretroviral therapy. The receptor was derived from a woman aged 18-29 years with HIV.

The CDR3 protein is CASSSYPGTGGEQPQHF. The CDR3, as DNA: TGTGCCAGCAGCTCTTACCCCGGGACAGGGGGTGAACAGCCCCAGCATTTT. V is TRBV7-8 and J is TRBJ1-5, with 11 bases matching TRBD1. The J segment lost 7 bases and the V segment lost 4 bases, leaving 12 bases of the junction unmatched. This CDR3 region has 17 residues. Germline V lookup: CDR1 SGHVS, CDR2 FQNEAQ.